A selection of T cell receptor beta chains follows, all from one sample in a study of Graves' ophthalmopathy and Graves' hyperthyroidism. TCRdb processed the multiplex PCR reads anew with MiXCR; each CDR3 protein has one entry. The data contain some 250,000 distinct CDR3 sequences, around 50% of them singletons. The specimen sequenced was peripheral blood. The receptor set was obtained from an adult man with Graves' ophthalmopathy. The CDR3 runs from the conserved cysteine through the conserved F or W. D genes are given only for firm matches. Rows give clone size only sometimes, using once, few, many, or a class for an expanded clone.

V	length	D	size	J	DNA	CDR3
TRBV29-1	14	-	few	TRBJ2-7	TGCAGCGTTGAAGATCGAAAAGGGGGAGACGAGCAGTACTTC	CSVEDRKGGDEQYF
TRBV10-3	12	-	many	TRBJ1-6	TGTGCCATCAGCGGCAGGGATTCACCCCTCCACTTT	CAISGRDSPLHF
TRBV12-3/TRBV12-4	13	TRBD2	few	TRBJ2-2	TGTGCCATCCGGCGGGGGGAGGGCGGGGAGCTGTTTTTT	CAIRRGEGGELFF
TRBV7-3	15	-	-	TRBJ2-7	TGTGCCAGCAGCTTACGTTCGGCTCCATCCTACGAGCAGTACTTC	CASSLRSAPSYEQYF
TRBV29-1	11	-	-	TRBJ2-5	TGCAGCGTTGGACAAGGAGAGACCCAGTACTTC	CSVGQGETQYF
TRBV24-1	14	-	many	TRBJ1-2	TGTGCCACCAGTGATCGGGCAGGGAGCTATGGCTACACCTTC	CATSDRAGSYGYTF
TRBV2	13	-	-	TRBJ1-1	TGTGCCAGCAGTTACGGGGGGAACACTGAAGCTTTCTTT	CASSYGGNTEAFF
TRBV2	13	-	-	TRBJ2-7	TGTGCCAGCAGTGATGAGGACCGGTACGAGCAGTACTTC	CASSDEDRYEQYF
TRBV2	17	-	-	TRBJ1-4	TGTGCCAGCAGTGAAGTGGGGCTGGGGGGTGGGAGTGAAAAACTGTTTTTT	CASSEVGLGGGSEKLFF
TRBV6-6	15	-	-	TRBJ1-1	TGTGCCAGCAGTGGTCCCCCAGGGGCAGACACTGAAGCTTTCTTT	CASSGPPGADTEAFF
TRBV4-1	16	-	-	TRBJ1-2	TGCGCCAGCAGCCAAGCCGGAAGGGGCATCGGCTATGGCTACACCTTC	CASSQAGRGIGYGYTF
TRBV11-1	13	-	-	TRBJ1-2	TGTGCCAGCAGCTCGACAGGAACGGGCGGCTACACCTTC	CASSSTGTGGYTF
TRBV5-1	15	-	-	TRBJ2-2	TGCGCCAGCCGAAGACTAGGGGGGAACACCGGGGAGCTGTTTTTT	CASRRLGGNTGELFF
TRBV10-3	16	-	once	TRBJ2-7	TGTGCCAGCAGTCTACCTCTCGGACAGCTCAATATGGAGCAGTACTTC	CASSLPLGQLNMEQYF
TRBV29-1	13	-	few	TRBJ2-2	TGCAGCGCTGGGACGGCGAACACCGGGGAGCTGTTTTTT	CSAGTANTGELFF
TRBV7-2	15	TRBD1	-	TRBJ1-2	TGTGCCAGCAGCTTAGCTTCGGGACAGGGTGTCGGCTACACCTTC	CASSLASGQGVGYTF
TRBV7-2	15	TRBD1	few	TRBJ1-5	TGTGCCAGCAGCCCTGACAGGGGGCTCAATCAGCCCCAGCATTTT	CASSPDRGLNQPQHF
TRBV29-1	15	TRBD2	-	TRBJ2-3	TGCAGTGCTCACTCTAGCGGGAGGGGGTTGGATACGCAGTATTTT	CSAHSSGRGLDTQYF
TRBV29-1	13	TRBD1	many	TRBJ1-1	TGCAGCGTTGAGGCTTACAGGGGGAATGGAGCTTTCTTT	CSVEAYRGNGAFF
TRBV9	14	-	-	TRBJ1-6	TGTGCCAGCAGCCTCGGCAGGACCAATTCACCCCTCCACTTT	CASSLGRTNSPLHF
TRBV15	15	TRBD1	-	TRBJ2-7	TGTGCCACCAGAGAAGGACAGGGCCATCCCTACGAGCAGTACTTC	CATREGQGHPYEQYF
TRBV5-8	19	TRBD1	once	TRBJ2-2	TGTGCCAGCAGCTTCCTAGGGGGCTCGCTAGCAGATAACACCGGGGAGCTGTTTTTT	CASSFLGGSLADNTGELFF
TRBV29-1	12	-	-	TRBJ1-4	TGCAGCGTTGGGGGGCCAAATGAAAAACTGTTTTTT	CSVGGPNEKLFF
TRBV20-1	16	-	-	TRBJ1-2	TGCAGTGCTAGAGAGGACGTACGACGGGGCTCGGATGGCTACACCTTC	CSAREDVRRGSDGYTF
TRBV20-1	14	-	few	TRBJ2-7	TGCAGTGCGAAGTTGTATAGGTCATCCTACGAGCAGTACTTC	CSAKLYRSSYEQYF
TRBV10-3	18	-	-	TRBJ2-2	TGTGCCAGCAGTTCCACGTACGGGGCCCTTTCGAACACCGGGGAGCTGTTTTTT	CASSSTYGALSNTGELFF